Following are 24 T cell receptor beta chains from one sample sequenced in a study of post-analysis software for immune sequencing data. Overall study findings and caveats: Patients used several TRBV segments, including TRBV5-6, TRBV5-1 and TRBV20-1, more often than controls.

What these receptors recognize is not known. The authors incorporated unique molecular identifiers into the TCR beta cDNA libraries. Via MiXCR, TCRdb re-called the PCR reads, giving one row per CDR3 protein. The data show roughly 400,000 distinct CDR3 sequences, with 35% to 45% seen just once and roughly 8.2% held by the top ten. The sample comprised blood. The receptors here all came from a girl aged 2 to 10 with multiple sclerosis.

The chain combines TRBV12-3 or TRBV12-4 with TRBJ1-2, with D perhaps TRBD1 (6 bases). This CDR3 contains 15 residues. Deletions cut 5 bases from V and 5 bases from J, with 18 bases between. The CDR3 DNA sequence: TGTGCCAGCAGTAGACACAGGGAGGGTGTATATGGCTACACCTTC. This encodes CASSRHREGVYGYTF.

Only one count was recorded for this clonotype. This chain joins TRBV10-3 and TRBJ1-2, with TRBD1 as a possible D gene (5 bases). The CDR3 totals 12 residues. CDR1 and CDR2 from the germline V gene are ENHRY and SYGVKD. V lost 7 bases and J 4 bases, leaving 10 bases between the germline ends. The CDR3 DNA follows: TGTGCCATCAAAGGGGAATCCTATGGCTACACCTTC. Amino acid sequence: CAIKGESYGYTF.

The rearrangement joins TRBV20-1 to TRBJ2-5, with TRBD2 matching over 9 bases. The CDR3 is 15 amino acids. J gave up 2 bases and V 5 bases, and 9 bases lay outside the gene matches. The germline V gene encodes CDR1 DFQATT and CDR2 SNEGSKA (reference sequence). The CDR3 sequence: CSAERGDGWQETQYF. CDR3 nucleotides: TGCAGTGCTGAGCGGGGGGATGGTTGGCAAGAGACCCAGTACTTC.

This clonotype was seen more than once but under ten times. This rearrangement joins TRBV20-1 to TRBJ2-7, with D unclear. Germline loops: CDR1 DFQATT, CDR2 SNEGSKA (reference sequence). This CDR3 contains 12 residues. The CDR3 region is CSGSMVGYEQYF. The CDR3 DNA sequence: TGCAGCGGCAGTATGGTGGGCTACGAGCAGTACTTC.

This clonotype has just a few counts. The chain has TRBV7-2 and TRBJ1-1; D not resolved. V shed 3 bases and J shed 0 bases, with 8 bases lying between them. The CDR3 extends over 14 amino acids. Germline loops: CDR1 SGHTA, CDR2 FQGNSA. DNA of the CDR3: TGTGCCAGCAGCTTCGAGGCCATGAACACTGAAGCTTTCTTT. This sequence encodes CASSFEAMNTEAFF.

This clonotype turned up a few times. V usage is TRBV12-3 or TRBV12-4 and J usage is TRBJ2-1; D may match TRBD1 or TRBD2 (6 bases each). The CDR3 has 16 residues. V was trimmed by 7 bases and J by 2 bases, leaving 18 bases between them. The CDR3 bases are TGTGCCAGCACCCAGAAGGAGGGGGTAACCTACAATGAGCAGTTCTTC. Its protein is CASTQKEGVTYNEQFF.

The chain is built from TRBV27 and TRBJ1-2; possible D gene TRBD1, 5 bases. The CDR3 is 12 residues long. Trimming took off 6 bases at V and 7 bases at J, with 12 bases between the two ends. Germline V gene sequence: CDR1 MNHEY, CDR2 SMNVEV (reference sequence). CDR3: CASRQWGGGYTF. CDR3 nucleotide sequence: TGTGCCAGCAGACAGTGGGGGGGTGGCTACACCTTC.

A word on this clonotype: At one boundary the junction diverges from the germline segment, which might be a read error. V usage is TRBV6-5 and J usage is TRBJ1-2; 9 bases agree with TRBD1. This CDR3 region has 17 residues. The germline V gene has CDR1 MNHEY and CDR2 SVGAGI. As DNA, the CDR3 is TGTACCAGCAGTTACTCCGTCCCGGGACAGGGATTCTATGGCTACACCTTC. Amino acids: CTSSYSVPGQGFYGYTF.

The chain recombines TRBV3-1 with TRBJ2-1, with 13 bases aligning to TRBD2. The CDR3 consists of 16 residues. Germline loops: CDR1 LGHDT, CDR2 YNNKEL (reference sequence). The junction had 2 bases not matched to a gene; V was cut back by 6 bases and J by 0 bases. The DNA for the CDR3 is TGTGCCAGCAGACTAGCGGGAGGGAGCTCCTACAATGAGCAGTTCTTC. Translation: CASRLAGGSSYNEQFF.

This sequence joins TRBV10-3 and TRBJ2-3, with 7 nucleotides matching TRBD2. This CDR3 comprises 14 residues. Germline CDR1 is ENHRY and CDR2 is SYGVKD. With 11 bases clipped from V and 2 bases from J, the junction kept 10 bases outside the gene matches. The CDR3 region has the DNA TGTGCCTCGGCCGGGCGGGAGATCACAGATACGCAGTATTTT. This codes for CASAGREITDTQYF.

The rearrangement joins TRBV29-1 to TRBJ2-4, with 7 bases fitting TRBD1. Germline-derived CDR1 and CDR2 are SQVTM and ANQGSEA. J gave up 1 base and V 6 bases, and 6 bases lay outside the gene matches. This CDR3 is built from 14 residues. The CDR3 sequence: CSVTGLVAKNIQYF. In DNA form, the CDR3 reads TGCAGCGTGACAGGGTTGGTTGCCAAAAACATTCAGTACTTC.

CDR3 bases: TGCAGTGTCACGAACTATGAGCAGTTCTTC. Residues: CSVTNYEQFF. V and J are TRBV20-1 and TRBJ2-1; D not resolved. V lost 7 bases and J 8 bases, leaving 9 bases between the germline ends. The CDR3 spans 10 residues. The V gene's germline CDR1 is DFQATT and CDR2 SNEGSKA (reference sequence).

J is TRBJ1-2 and V is TRBV3-1; D gene ambiguous. The V gene lost 6 bases and the J gene lost 0 bases, with 8 bases spanning the gap. Germline CDR1 reads LGHDT; CDR2 reads YNNKEL (reference sequence). There are 13 residues in the CDR3. The CDR3 region is CASSGTPNYGYTF. The CDR3, as DNA: TGTGCCAGCAGTGGCACCCCTAACTATGGCTACACCTTC.

The J gene is TRBJ1-2, the V gene TRBV24-1, with a weak D call TRBD1 (6 bases). The CDR3 has 14 amino acids. The germline gives CDR1 KGHDR, CDR2 SFDVKD. V was cut by 1 base and J by 6 bases, with 11 bases left in between. The CDR3 nucleotides are TGTGCCACCAGTGATTTTACCAGGGGTAATGGCTACACCTTC. It is translated as CATSDFTRGNGYTF.

The V gene is TRBV27, the J gene TRBJ2-7; D perhaps matches TRBD2 (6 bases). V was cut by 2 bases and J by 4 bases, with 12 bases left in between. The CDR3 has 14 amino acids. Germline V gives CDR1 MNHEY, CDR2 SMNVEV (reference sequence). The CDR3 loop is CASSLAAGTYEQYF. In DNA, the CDR3 is TGTGCCAGCAGTTTAGCGGCAGGGACTTACGAGCAGTACTTC.

The rearrangement joins TRBV12-3 or TRBV12-4 to TRBJ2-5; D ambiguous. Trimming cost V 7 bases and J 1 base, with 16 bases left between them. The CDR3 length is 15 residues. The CDR3 DNA follows: TGTGCCAGCACCCTCGGATGGAGCCCCCAAGAGACCCAGTACTTC. This encodes CASTLGWSPQETQYF.

This clonotype appeared a few times. The CDR3 sequence: CASRYTAETQYF. Written as DNA, the CDR3 is TGTGCCAGCAGGTACACTGCGGAGACCCAGTACTTC. The chain recombines TRBV7-9 with TRBJ2-5; D uncertain. Per the germline V gene, CDR1 is SEHNR and CDR2 is FQNEAQ (reference sequence). The CDR3 covers 12 residues. Trimming shortened V by 6 bases and J by 5 bases, and 10 bases separated the two germline ends.

The chain has TRBV20-1 and TRBJ1-1; 7 nucleotides match TRBD1. Germline assignment: CDR1 DFQATT and CDR2 SNEGSKA (reference sequence). J lost 5 bases, V lost 3 bases, and 6 bases had no gene match. The CDR3 spans 13 residues. For the CDR3, the DNA is TGCAGTGCTAGTGGGACAGCAGGTACTGAAGCTTTCTTT. The encoded protein is CSASGTAGTEAFF.

V and J are TRBV12-3 or TRBV12-4 and TRBJ2-5; 11 nucleotides match TRBD2. With V trimmed by 5 bases and J by 2 bases, 4 bases remained unmatched. CDR3 length: 15 residues. DNA of the CDR3: TGTGCCAGCAGTCAGGGACTAGCGGTGCAAGAGACCCAGTACTTC. Amino acid sequence: CASSQGLAVQETQYF.

This chain links TRBV7-9 with TRBJ1-2; D remains unclear. This CDR3 comprises 14 residues. Trimming left V 5 bases short and J 4 bases short, with 14 bases between. Germline values: CDR1 SEHNR, CDR2 FQNEAQ (reference sequence). As DNA, the CDR3 is TGTGCCAGCAGCCCGCACAGCCTACCCTATGGCTACACCTTC. Residues: CASSPHSLPYGYTF.

CDR3 in DNA: TGCAGTGCTTCTCGCTCAGTCGGGTACAATGAGCAGTTCTTC. It codes for CSASRSVGYNEQFF. The genes are TRBV20-1 and TRBJ2-1; the D is unclear. The CDR3 is 14 amino acids. The ends were cut back, 5 bases at V and 4 bases at J, with 15 bases in the middle. CDR1 DFQATT and CDR2 SNEGSKA come from the germline V gene (reference sequence).

The chain couples TRBV7-2 to TRBJ2-3; TRBD2 aligns across 10 bases. CDR3 length: 19 amino acids. J lost 8 bases, V lost 4 bases, and 21 bases had no gene match. Germline CDR1 SGHTA, CDR2 FQGNSA. The CDR3 sequence: CASSYYGTSVKMPAGTQYF. CDR3 coding DNA: TGTGCCAGCAGCTACTACGGGACTAGCGTTAAAATGCCCGCGGGTACGCAGTATTTT.

This clonotype has just a few counts. The CDR3 coding sequence is TGTGCCACCAGCAGGGGACAGGGCGATAACTATGGCTACACCTTC. This gives the protein CATSRGQGDNYGYTF. The rearrangement joins TRBV15 to TRBJ1-2, with TRBD1 matching over 9 bases. CDR3 length: 15 amino acids. Germline values: CDR1 LNHNV, CDR2 YYDKDF (reference sequence). The V segment lost 3 bases and the J segment 1 base; nucleotides outside the gene matches: 3.

The V call is TRBV12-3 or TRBV12-4, the J call TRBJ1-1; 7 nucleotides align to TRBD1. The CDR3 sequence is 14 residues long. The V and J ends lost 3 bases and 8 bases, in that order; junction bases with no gene match: 9. This chain's CDR3 is CASSLKTGRSEAFF. The CDR3 bases are TGTGCCAGCAGTTTGAAGACAGGGAGGTCAGAAGCTTTCTTT.